Described below is a single T cell receptor (beta chain) sequence and its context. The data were taken from a study of blood T cell repertoires in COVID-19. Study-level information: Samples of COVID-19 (acute and convalescent) were obtained from the United States, Italy and Spain. The cDNA or gDNA used as material had been derived from T cells, B-cell-depleted T cells, or PBMCs.

This CDR3 is 14 amino acids long. The germline V gene encodes CDR1 LGHNA and CDR2 YSLEER. Trimming cost V 1 base and J 3 bases, with 10 bases left between them. Authors' analysis steps: Amplification with reference gene primers provided the estimates of nucleated cell counts. This table comes from immunoSEQ multiplex PCR, and its TCRdb copy is limited to in-frame clones, with some not included. That table gives V, J and clone size, and the DNA gave D and trimming. The sample shows tens of thousands of clones, 70% to 90% of them seen only once. Sequencing input: peripheral blood. This receptor was obtained from a man in his 60s with acute or convalescent COVID-19. The chain uses TRBV4-3 and TRBJ2-7; D is uncertain. Here the CDR3 reads CASSQGLQSYEQYF. CDR3 bases: TGCGCCAGCAGCCAAGGGCTACAGAGCTACGAGCAGTACTTC.